This T cell receptor (beta chain) was identified during a study of T cell changes during pregnancy in multiple sclerosis. The repertoire was sequenced with immunoSEQ multiplex PCR; TCRdb's copy has only in-frame clones and lacks some. This sample has around 110,000 clones; roughly 90% occur once, and the top ten carry around 0.8%. The CDR3 is 15 residues long. The V and J ends lost 4 bases and 3 bases, in that order; junction bases with no gene match: 11. Per the germline V gene, CDR1 is GTSNPN and CDR2 is SVGIG (reference sequence). This clonotype originated in a female donor in good health, enrolled as a control in a pregnancy study. This rearrangement joins TRBV30 to TRBJ2-7, with 8 bases matching TRBD1. This specimen was peripheral blood, taken in the third trimester of pregnancy. CDR3 bases: TGTGCCTGGACCGTCGGACAGGGAATCAACTACGAGCAGTACTTC. Its translation is CAWTVGQGINYEQYF.